This section outlines one T cell receptor (beta chain) sequence together with its context. Using its own MiXCR run on the 5' RACE reads, TCRdb lists one record per CDR3 protein. The sample lists some 88,000 distinct CDR3 sequences; nearly 25% were seen once. The germline V and J ends were trimmed by 2 bases and 9 bases, with 13 bases remaining between them. Germline loops: CDR1 MGHRA, CDR2 YSYEKL. This CDR3 region has 13 residues. This sample was taken from a study of T-cell memory formation after mild COVID-19. The sequence was obtained from a young man who had mild COVID-19 (a few samples of this study predate the infection). Cell type and time point are not known. The rearrangement joins TRBV4-1 to TRBJ2-5; D call uncertain. Sample: PBMCs or a T cell subset sorted from them (not recorded which). CDR3 sequence reads: CASSQNPPGAQYF. The CDR3 nucleotides read TGCGCCAGCAGCCAAAACCCGCCTGGGGCCCAGTACTTC.